What follows is one T cell receptor (beta chain) and its context. The antigen remains unidentified. This CDR3 contains 13 residues. Trimming left V 6 bases short and J 7 bases short, with 15 bases between. Germline CDR1 SQVTM, CDR2 ANQGSEA. The data are from a study of cytomegalovirus exposure and HLA in healthy donors. Study-level points and caveats: Subsequent analysis revealed that first-cohort TCR clusters tended to co-occur in the 120 or so validation repertoires. Reported results showed that the classifier diagnosed cytomegalovirus status with high specificity and sensitivity. It was 164 TCR beta chains that were listed as cytomegalovirus-associated. For most TCR sequences rarity was the rule, although some public TCRs occurred in many donors.

Assay used: immunoSEQ multiplex PCR; TCRdb lists only in-frame clones, some missing. In the table there are under 150,000 clones, roughly nine tenths of which are singletons. Sample: PBMCs. This clonotype originated in a man aged 18 to 35 in good health and CMV-seronegative. This chain links TRBV29-1 with TRBJ2-2; D remains unclear. CDR3 protein: CSVAVVVSGELFF. In nucleotides, the CDR3 is TGCAGCGTCGCAGTGGTGGTAAGCGGGGAGCTGTTTTTT.